A single sample is the source of the 31 T cell receptor beta chains below, sequenced in a study of read filtering for tumor transcriptome and immune sequencing. From approximately 430 ng of RNA, a library with molecular barcoded alpha/delta and beta/gamma adaptors was made. TCRdb itself ran the reads through MiXCR, one entry per CDR3 protein. The table shows approximately 140,000 distinct CDR3 sequences, with about 13% occurring only once. Sequenced input: a population of CD138-negative cells sorted from bone marrow. The receptor set was obtained from a donor aged 40 or older with multiple myeloma.

Worth noting for this clonotype: This may be a read error, as it is one base from a much larger clone. This chain connects TRBV20-1 to TRBJ2-5; TRBD2 matches 9 bases. The CDR3 length is 17 residues. V shed 4 bases, J shed 1 base, and the junction held 13 bases outside the gene matches. Germline values: CDR1 DFQATT, CDR2 SNEGSKA (reference sequence). CDR3 loop: CSATVFWTSESQETQYF. CDR3 sequence (DNA): TGCAGTGCTACCGTTTTTTGGACTAGCGAGAGCCAAGAGACCCAGTACTTC.

This clonotype was detected many times. The V call is TRBV2, the J call TRBJ2-5; possible D gene TRBD2, 6 bases. The CDR3 is 15 residues long. V was trimmed by 5 bases and J by 2 bases, leaving 15 bases between them. Germline CDR1 SNHLY, CDR2 FYNNEI. The CDR3 DNA is TGTGCCAGCAGTCGGAACATAGCGGAACAAGAGACCCAGTACTTC. Amino acid sequence: CASSRNIAEQETQYF.

V and J are TRBV29-1 and TRBJ1-2; maybe TRBD1 (5 bases). The V end lost 5 bases, the J end lost 6 bases, and 16 bases lay between the germline ends. The CDR3 sequence is 13 residues long. Per germline, CDR1 SQVTM and CDR2 ANQGSEA. The CDR3 DNA reads as TGCAGCGTTTCCTCTGGGACGACGAATGGCTACACCTTC. It translates to CSVSSGTTNGYTF.

Many counts were recorded for this clonotype. The V and J genes are TRBV29-1 and TRBJ2-7; 10 bases map to TRBD1. The CDR3 totals 16 residues. The germline gives CDR1 SQVTM, CDR2 ANQGSEA. J gave up 1 base and V 2 bases, and 8 bases lay outside the gene matches. CDR3 nucleotide sequence: TGCAGCGTTGAAAAGGCTGCGGGACAGGGGTCCTACGAGCAGTACTTC. Protein product: CSVEKAAGQGSYEQYF.

A note on this clonotype: A much bigger clone sits one base away, suggesting this may be a read error. This rearrangement joins TRBV6-1 to TRBJ1-1; D gene ambiguous. The ends were cut back, 5 bases at V and 7 bases at J, with 14 bases in the middle. CDR1 is MNHNS, CDR2 SASEGT, per germline. This CDR3 has 13 amino acids. The CDR3, as DNA: TGTGCCAGCAGTAACGCCACGGAGGATGAAGCTTTCTTT. Encoded protein: CASSNATEDEAFF.

The table lists this clonotype with many counts. The rearrangement uses TRBV12-3 or TRBV12-4 and TRBJ2-3; D is perhaps TRBD1 (6 bases). The V end lost 1 base, the J end lost 5 bases, and 13 bases lay between the germline ends. The CDR3 covers 15 residues. The CDR3 region is CASSLVQGRVDTQYF. The CDR3 DNA sequence: TGTGCCAGCAGTTTAGTCCAGGGGCGGGTAGATACGCAGTATTTT.

To note about this clonotype: It is likely a read error: a sequence one base away is far more abundant. Since the CDR3 does not end with the conserved phenylalanine or tryptophan, this likely comes from a read error. This chain joins TRBV7-2 and TRBJ2-1, with TRBD2 as a possible D gene (6 bases). The CDR3 is 16 residues long. Germline V gene sequence: CDR1 SGHTA, CDR2 FQGNSA. V shed 2 bases and J shed 0 bases, with 11 bases lying between them. The CDR3 DNA reads as TGTGCCAGCAGCTTACAGGGCGGGAACTCCTACAATGAGCAGTTCCTC. It yields the protein CASSLQGGNSYNEQFL.

This clonotype was seen more than once but under ten times. This rearrangement joins TRBV11-2 to TRBJ2-1, with D possibly called TRBD1 or TRBD2 (6 bases each). This CDR3 contains 17 residues. V lost 1 base, J lost 10 bases, and 23 bases lay in between. The germline CDR1 and CDR2 sequences are SGHAT and FQNNGV. In DNA form, the CDR3 reads TGTGCCAGCAGCTTAGGGTCGGCCACGACCGGGGGCGCGGAGCAGTTCTTC. Protein sequence: CASSLGSATTGGAEQFF. Full variable domain (remainder filled in from reference TRBV11-2 and TRBJ2-1): EAGVAQSPRYKIIEKRQSVAFWCNPISGHATLYWYQQILGQGPKLLIQFQNNGVVDDSQLPKDRFSAERLKGVDSTLKIQPAKLEDSAVYLCASSLGSATTGGAEQFFGPGTRLTVL.

This clonotype was observed at least ten times. The chain uses TRBV9 and TRBJ1-5; D uncertain. Germline CDR1 reads SGDLS; CDR2 reads YYNGEE. CDR3 length: 13 amino acids. V shed 0 bases and J shed 7 bases, with 8 bases lying between them. The CDR3 sequence: CASSVGTRQPQHF. CDR3 nucleotide sequence: TGTGCCAGCAGCGTAGGGACTAGGCAGCCCCAGCATTTT.

This clonotype was detected ten times or more. The CDR3 loop is CASSLKDREGTEAFF. For the CDR3, the DNA is TGCGCCAGCAGCTTAAAGGACAGGGAGGGTACTGAAGCTTTCTTT. V usage is TRBV5-1 and J usage is TRBJ1-1; 8 bases line up with TRBD1. The V and J ends lost 2 bases and 5 bases, in that order; junction bases with no gene match: 8. The V gene's germline CDR1 is SGHRS and CDR2 YFSETQ. The CDR3 is 15 amino acids.

This clonotype was seen at least ten times. J is TRBJ2-1 and V is TRBV3-1; perhaps TRBD1 as D (5 bases). The CDR3 runs 16 residues. Germline V lookup: CDR1 LGHDT, CDR2 YNNKEL (reference sequence). Trimming left V 1 base short and J 8 bases short, with 18 bases between. The CDR3 coding sequence is TGTGCCAGCAGCCAAGGTGTATCCAGGGTCAGGGATGAGCAGTTCTTC. Amino acids: CASSQGVSRVRDEQFF.

This clonotype occurred many times. The chain recombines TRBV4-3 with TRBJ1-1; D uncertain. CDR1 and CDR2 from the germline V gene are LGHNA and YSLEER. The CDR3 consists of 15 residues. Trimming removed 2 bases at V and 4 bases at J, with 14 bases between. CDR3 in DNA: TGCGCCAGCAGCCAAACCATTACCTGGGGCACTGAAGCTTTCTTT. Amino acids: CASSQTITWGTEAFF.

This clonotype was seen at least ten times. The gene calls are TRBV7-9 and TRBJ2-2; the D is unclear. Germline V gene sequence: CDR1 SEHNR, CDR2 FQNEAQ (reference sequence). V was clipped by 0 bases and J by 5 bases, with 7 bases between them. The CDR3 loop spans 14 amino acids. The CDR3 region is CASSLALITGELFF. CDR3 nucleotide sequence: TGTGCCAGCAGCTTAGCGCTTATAACCGGGGAGCTGTTTTTT.

Note on this clonotype: A clone one base away is much larger, so this may be a read error. The J gene is TRBJ2-3, the V gene TRBV12-3 or TRBV12-4, with TRBD2 matching over 12 bases. V lost 2 bases, J lost 4 bases, and 4 bases stayed unmatched. CDR3 size: 16 residues. The DNA of the CDR3 is TGTGCCAGCAGTTTAATGACTAGCGGGAGCGCAGATACGCAGTATTTT. Residues: CASSLMTSGSADTQYF.

This clonotype occurred a few times. The chain has TRBV12-3 or TRBV12-4 and TRBJ2-2; tentative D call: TRBD1 (6 bases). The CDR3 sequence is 13 residues long. V was trimmed by 7 bases and J by 7 bases, leaving 13 bases between them. CDR3 coding DNA: TGTGCCAGCAACCTACAGGGCGGCGGGGAGCTGTTTTTT. Translation gives CASNLQGGGELFF.

This clonotype was recorded at least ten times. The chain combines TRBV19 with TRBJ2-1; D remains unclear. V gave up 8 bases and J gave up 0 bases, with 14 bases separating them. The length of the CDR3 is 15 residues. CDR1 and CDR2 from the germline V gene are LNHDA and SQIVND (reference sequence). The CDR3 here is CASHSPLSSYNEQFF. DNA for the CDR3: TGTGCCAGTCATTCACCCCTGAGCTCCTACAATGAGCAGTTCTTC.

The table lists this clonotype with many counts. The CDR3 region has the DNA TGCGCCAGCAGCCATTACCTAGCGGGAGGCTCCTACAATGAGCAGTTCTTC. Its protein is CASSHYLAGGSYNEQFF. The V and J genes are TRBV4-3 and TRBJ2-1, with 11 bases lining up with TRBD2. The CDR3 has 17 amino acids. The germline CDR1 and CDR2 sequences are LGHNA and YSLEER. Trimming cost V 3 bases and J 0 bases; bases outside gene matches: 4.

Ten or more counts support this clonotype. V and J are TRBV20-1 and TRBJ1-5, with D hard to call. CDR3 length equals 14 residues. The V end was cut by 0 bases, the J end by 7 bases, with 13 bases between. From germline, CDR1 is DFQATT and CDR2 SNEGSKA (reference sequence). Written as DNA, the CDR3 is TGCAGTGCTAGAGATGGCACAGCTAGGCAGCCCCAGCATTTT. Residues: CSARDGTARQPQHF.

In the case of this clonotype: This likely reflects a read error, since a far larger clone is one base away. The chain has TRBV7-3 and TRBJ2-1; no clear D. The germline CDR1 and CDR2 sequences are SGHTA and FQGTGA. The V gene lost 4 bases and the J gene lost 4 bases, with 11 bases spanning the gap. The CDR3 spans 14 residues. CDR3 coding DNA: TGTGCCAGCAGCTCACTGATGTTGTACAATGAGCAGTTCTTC. Translation: CASSSLMLYNEQFF.

The table lists this clonotype with many counts. The chain carries TRBV28 and TRBJ2-1; D not certain. Looked up from germline, CDR1 is MDHEN and CDR2 is SYDVKM. This CDR3 is built from 12 residues. V was cut by 6 bases and J by 4 bases, with 7 bases left in between. The CDR3 is CASSTAYNEQFF. The CDR3, as DNA: TGTGCCAGCAGCACAGCGTACAATGAGCAGTTCTTC.

This clonotype showed up many times. The chain employs TRBV7-3 and TRBJ2-2, with a possible D match to TRBD2 (5 bases). The CDR3 runs 13 residues. Germline CDR1 and CDR2: SGHTA and FQGTGA. Trimming took off 7 bases at V and 6 bases at J, with 12 bases between the two ends. CDR3 loop: CASTYSVPGELFF. DNA of the CDR3: TGTGCCAGCACCTATAGCGTCCCCGGGGAGCTGTTTTTT.

On this clonotype: A read error may produce the germline difference seen at one junction end. The V gene is TRBV5-1, the J gene TRBJ2-7; the D is unclear. The CDR3 consists of 13 residues. CDR1 and CDR2 from the germline V gene are SGHRS and YFSETQ. CDR3 in amino acids: CASSPDSSYGQYF. The DNA of the CDR3 is TGCGCCAGCAGCCCTGACTCTTCCTACGGGCAGTACTTC.

In the case of this clonotype: This may come from a read error, since a much larger clone is one base off. The chain has TRBV20-1 and TRBJ2-7; perhaps D is TRBD1 or TRBD2 (5 bases each). Germline values: CDR1 DFQATT, CDR2 SNEGSKA (reference sequence). The CDR3 runs 13 residues. With 5 bases removed from V and 6 bases from J, the gap between germline ends came to 17 bases. CDR3 amino acids: CSAFYVGVTEQYF. The DNA for the CDR3 is TGCAGTGCTTTTTATGTGGGGGTTACCGAGCAGTACTTC.

On this clonotype itself: It is likely a read error: a sequence one base away is far more abundant. A read error is likely, as this CDR3 ends without the conserved phenylalanine or tryptophan. The chain recombines TRBV11-2 with TRBJ2-7, with 10 bases that match TRBD2. After removal of 4 bases from V and 2 bases from J, the junction contained 5 bases not matched to a gene. This CDR3 spans 15 amino acids. Germline V gives CDR1 SGHAT, CDR2 FQNNGV. The chain's CDR3 is CASSSRTSGTYEQYL. The CDR3 nucleotides are TGTGCCAGCAGCTCCAGGACTAGCGGCACCTACGAGCAGTACTTA.

This clonotype was seen a few times. The rearrangement uses TRBV20-1 and TRBJ2-1, with D hard to call. This CDR3 region has 13 residues. V was cut by 4 bases and J by 9 bases, with 16 bases left in between. Per germline, CDR1 DFQATT and CDR2 SNEGSKA (reference sequence). CDR3 loop: CSATKRATSEQFF. Here the CDR3 DNA reads TGCAGTGCTACGAAGAGAGCCACGAGTGAGCAGTTCTTC.

In its sample, this clonotype was seen many times. The rearrangement uses TRBV7-2 and TRBJ1-5; the D gene is possibly TRBD1 (6 bases). V lost 4 bases, J lost 3 bases, and 13 bases lay in between. Germline V lookup: CDR1 SGHTA, CDR2 FQGNSA. CDR3 size: 15 residues. CDR3 loop: CASSSLGGSNQPQHF. The CDR3 DNA reads as TGTGCCAGCAGCTCCCTGGGGGGCTCCAATCAGCCCCAGCATTTT.

This clonotype appeared a few times. A much larger clone sits a single nucleotide away, making a read error possible. The chain recombines TRBV29-1 with TRBJ2-1; D remains unclear. There are 13 residues in the CDR3. Germline CDR1 is SQVTM and CDR2 is ANQGSEA. The CDR3 loop is CSVEVTLRNEQSF. The CDR3, as DNA: TGCAGCGTTGAGGTAACGCTTCGCAATGAGCAGTCCTTC.

This clonotype was seen at least ten times. This rearrangement joins TRBV5-1 to TRBJ2-7; weak D call: TRBD1 (6 bases). The CDR3 contains 17 residues. V lost 2 bases and J lost 0, with 18 bases in between. Germline V gives CDR1 SGHRS, CDR2 YFSETQ. This CDR3 is CASSFTSGTRSSYEQYF. Here the CDR3 DNA reads TGCGCCAGCAGCTTTACCTCCGGGACAAGAAGCTCCTACGAGCAGTACTTC.

In its sample, this clonotype was seen many times. The chain combines TRBV6-5 with TRBJ2-1; no clear D gene. Trimming shortened V by 2 bases and J by 0 bases, and 14 bases separated the two germline ends. From germline, CDR1 is MNHEY and CDR2 SVGAGI. The CDR3 spans 17 residues. The CDR3 DNA reads as TGTGCCAGCAGTTACATCTCTCTCGCCAGCTCCTACAATGAGCAGTTCTTC. Its translation: CASSYISLASSYNEQFF.

This clonotype was recorded many times. The chain joins TRBV15 to TRBJ2-1, with D unclear. Trimming took 0 bases from V and 12 from J, leaving 9 bases between them. CDR3 length: 12 amino acids. Germline lookup yields CDR1 LNHNV and CDR2 YYDKDF (reference sequence). The DNA of the CDR3 is TGTGCCACCAGCAGAGACTGGTATGGGCAGTTCTTC. It is translated as CATSRDWYGQFF.

This clonotype was seen at least ten times. The genes are TRBV7-8 and TRBJ2-7; 12 positions match TRBD2. The CDR3 contains 17 residues. V gave up 5 bases and J gave up 6 bases; unmatched junction bases: 14. The germline CDR1 and CDR2 sequences are SGHVS and FQNEAQ. In DNA form, the CDR3 reads TGTGCCAGCAGCCGGACTAGCGGGACACTGGGTTACGTCGAGCAGTACTTC. Its protein is CASSRTSGTLGYVEQYF.